This T cell receptor (beta chain) was recovered during a study of response to subunit inactivated influenza vaccine. This clonotype turned up a few times. TCRdb itself ran the RT-PCR reads through MiXCR, one entry per CDR3 protein. There are 500,000 to 600,000 distinct CDR3 sequences in the sample; 10% to 12% occur only once, and 9.5% to 12% lies in the top ten. Separately, the same data were catalogued under a study of T cells expressing NK-cell markers. As reported in that work: A 5'RACE template switching approach incorporating UMIs was used to make TCR beta cDNA. Restriction of the sorted population to alpha-beta TCR T cells was achieved in several experiments with an anti-gamma-delta TCR antibody.

The source of this sequence is a man aged 50-60 years who received an inactivated influenza vaccine. The sample consisted of PBMCs from blood, taken on the day of vaccination.

CDR3 loop: CASSIRRTQGNAFF. Written as DNA, the CDR3 is TGTGCCAGCAGCATACGCCGAACACAGGGAAACGCTTTCTTT. This chain uses TRBV7-3 with TRBJ1-1; TRBD1 is a possible D gene (6 bases). The CDR3 loop spans 14 amino acids. V gave up 5 bases and J gave up 11 bases, with 21 bases separating them. CDR1 is SGHTA, CDR2 FQGTGA, per germline.